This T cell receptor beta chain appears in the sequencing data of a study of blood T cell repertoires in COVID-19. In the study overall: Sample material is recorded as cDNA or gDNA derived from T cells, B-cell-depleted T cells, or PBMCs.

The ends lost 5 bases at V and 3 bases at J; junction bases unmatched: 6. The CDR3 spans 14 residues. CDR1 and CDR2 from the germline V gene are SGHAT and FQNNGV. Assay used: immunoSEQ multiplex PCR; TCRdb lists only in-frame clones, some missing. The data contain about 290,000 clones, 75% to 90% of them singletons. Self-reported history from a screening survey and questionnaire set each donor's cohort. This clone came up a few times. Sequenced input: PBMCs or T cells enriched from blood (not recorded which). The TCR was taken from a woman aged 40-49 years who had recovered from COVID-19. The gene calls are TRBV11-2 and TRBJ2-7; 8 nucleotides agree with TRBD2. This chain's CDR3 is CASSPGLGFYEQYF. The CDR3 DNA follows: TGTGCCAGCAGCCCGGGACTAGGTTTCTACGAGCAGTACTTC.